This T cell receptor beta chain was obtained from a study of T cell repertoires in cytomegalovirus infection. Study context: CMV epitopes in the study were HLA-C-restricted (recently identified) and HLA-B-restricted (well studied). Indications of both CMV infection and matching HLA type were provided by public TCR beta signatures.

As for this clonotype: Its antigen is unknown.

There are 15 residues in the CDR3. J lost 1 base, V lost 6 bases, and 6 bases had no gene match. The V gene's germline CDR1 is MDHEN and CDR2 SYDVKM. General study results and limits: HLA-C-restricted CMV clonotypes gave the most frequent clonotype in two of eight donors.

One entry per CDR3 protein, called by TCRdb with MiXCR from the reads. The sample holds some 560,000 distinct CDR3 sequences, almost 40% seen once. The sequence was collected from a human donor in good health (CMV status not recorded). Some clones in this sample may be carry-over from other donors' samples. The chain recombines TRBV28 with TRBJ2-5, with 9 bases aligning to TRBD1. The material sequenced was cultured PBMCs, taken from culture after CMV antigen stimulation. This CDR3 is CASRPGTGSQETQYF. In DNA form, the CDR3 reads TGTGCCAGCAGGCCGGGGACAGGGAGCCAAGAGACCCAGTACTTC.